These 22 T cell receptor beta chains share one sample of origin, sequenced in a study of blood T cells in healthy people across ages (dated by TCRdb to about 2015). Preparation of the library involved 5' RACE. The sample was run on an Illumina HiSeq 2500. A second PCR of roughly 7 to 11 cycles was performed with a sample-barcoded 5' primer and a J-beta primer mix. TCRdb passed the public sequencing reads through fastp at Q25 and MiXCR, retaining productive beta sequences. Rows are unified per CDR3 protein, each entry keeping the most common DNA and genes. For this sample there are 900,000 to 950,000 distinct CDR3 sequences; roughly 28% appear just once. Roughly 10% of the sample belongs to the ten largest clones. The same specimen was also included in a second study, on T cells of mothers and their children.

Sequencing was performed on blood. These TCRs come from a woman between 40 and 55 years old in good health.

Many counts were recorded for this clonotype. The chain recombines TRBV7-6 with TRBJ1-3; D not certain. This CDR3 is 13 amino acids long. CDR1 SGHVS and CDR2 FNYEAQ come from the germline V gene. V lost 5 bases, J lost 2 bases, and 7 bases lay in between. CDR3 DNA sequence: TGTGCCAGCAGCCCCGAGCCTGGAAACACCATATATTTT. Its protein is CASSPEPGNTIYF.

This clonotype was detected a few times. In DNA, the CDR3 is TGTGCCAGCAGCCTTTCCCAGGGGAGGGATGAGCAGTTCTTC. It encodes CASSLSQGRDEQFF. The V and J genes are TRBV4-2 and TRBJ2-1; TRBD2 might be the D (7 bases). Looked up from germline, CDR1 is LGHNA and CDR2 is YNFKEQ. This CDR3 contains 14 residues. V was clipped by 4 bases and J by 8 bases, with 15 bases between them.

The rearrangement links TRBV7-9 to TRBJ2-3; 12 positions match TRBD2. This CDR3 comprises 16 residues. J lost 4 bases, V lost 1 base, and 3 bases had no gene match. Germline assignment: CDR1 SEHNR and CDR2 FQNEAQ (reference sequence). The CDR3 loop is CASSLVGLAGADTQYF. CDR3 sequence (DNA): TGTGCCAGCAGCTTAGTGGGACTAGCGGGCGCAGATACGCAGTATTTT.

The rearrangement links TRBV20-1 to TRBJ2-3; D is unclear. Germline V gene lookup returns CDR1 DFQATT and CDR2 SNEGSKA (reference sequence). Trimming removed 1 base from V and 2 bases from J, with 4 bases in between. CDR3 length: 12 amino acids. Written as DNA, the CDR3 is TGCAGTGCTAGAGCACTCACAGATACGCAGTATTTT. It encodes CSARALTDTQYF.

V gene TRBV5-5 combines with J gene TRBJ2-2; either TRBD1 or TRBD2 may fit D (5 bases each). The germline CDR1 and CDR2 sequences are SGHKS and YYEKEE (reference sequence). V was cut by 0 bases and J by 2 bases, with 11 bases left in between. The CDR3 loop spans 16 amino acids. Here the CDR3 DNA reads TGTGCCAGCAGCTTGGCCTCCGGGGCCAACACCGGGGAGCTGTTTTTT. It specifies CASSLASGANTGELFF. Based on the CDR3 plus reference TRBV5-5 and TRBJ2-2, the full variable domain is DAGVTQSPTHLIKTRGQQVTLRCSPISGHKSVSWYQQVLGQGPQFIFQYYEKEERGRGNFPDRFSARQFPNYSSELNVNALLLGDSALYLCASSLASGANTGELFFGEGSRLTVL.

The chain couples TRBV28 to TRBJ1-5, with D possibly being TRBD1 (6 bases). The CDR3 has 16 residues. Trimming stripped 3 bases from V and 6 bases from J, with 18 bases between. Germline V gene sequence: CDR1 MDHEN, CDR2 SYDVKM. CDR3 sequence (DNA): TGTGCCAGCAGTTTGCTCGGGACATCGCCCGGTCAGCCCCAGCATTTT. This sequence encodes CASSLLGTSPGQPQHF.

V and J are TRBV5-1 and TRBJ1-1; no firm D call. Trimming cost V 1 base and J 4 bases, with 20 bases left between them. This CDR3 is 17 amino acids long. Germline V lookup: CDR1 SGHRS, CDR2 YFSETQ. CDR3 sequence reads: CASSLLVRSGRSTEAFF. CDR3 DNA: TGCGCCAGCAGCTTGTTAGTAAGGTCCGGTAGGAGCACTGAAGCTTTCTTT.

As for this clonotype: Being one base from a much bigger clone, this may be a read error. The gene calls are TRBV7-2 and TRBJ2-1, with D tentatively TRBD1 (5 bases). From germline, CDR1 is SGHTA and CDR2 FQGNSA. The CDR3 covers 13 residues. V lost 3 bases and J 6 bases, leaving 9 bases between the germline ends. This chain's CDR3 is CTSSFDRINEQFF. The DNA for the CDR3 is TGTACCAGCAGCTTCGACAGAATCAATGAGCAGTTCTTC.

The rearrangement joins TRBV5-1 to TRBJ2-7; D gene unclear. CDR1 is SGHRS, CDR2 YFSETQ, per germline. The CDR3 is made up of 14 amino acids. V dropped 3 bases and J dropped 1 base, with 11 bases sitting between them. The CDR3 sequence is CASSYKDGSYEQYF. The CDR3 region has the DNA TGCGCCAGCAGCTACAAAGACGGTTCCTACGAGCAGTACTTC.

This clonotype was observed a few times. The chain carries TRBV19 and TRBJ2-3; 8 nucleotides match TRBD2. This CDR3 is 16 amino acids long. Germline CDR1 and CDR2: LNHDA and SQIVND (reference sequence). Trimming at V came to 9 bases and at J to 0 bases, leaving 11 bases not matched to a gene. The CDR3 DNA is TGTGCCAGCTCCTCAGCGGCGGGGGGTAGCACAGATACGCAGTATTTT. Its translation: CASSSAAGGSTDTQYF.

A few counts support this clonotype. The chain combines TRBV9 with TRBJ2-1; 10 nucleotides line up with TRBD1. V was clipped by 2 bases and J by 8 bases; unmatched bases: 7. Germline-derived CDR1 and CDR2 are SGDLS and YYNGEE. The CDR3 runs to 15 residues. CDR3 region: CASSVPGTGVYEQFF. As DNA, the CDR3 is TGTGCCAGCAGCGTCCCCGGGACAGGGGTGTATGAGCAGTTCTTC.

Concerning this clonotype: This could be a read error, since a much larger clone is one nucleotide away. The rearrangement joins TRBV7-9 to TRBJ2-5; D call uncertain. The J call may be faulty, since TRBJ2-1 better matches the DNA end. Germline assignment: CDR1 SEHNR and CDR2 FQNEAQ (reference sequence). This CDR3 contains 17 residues. The CDR3 DNA reads as TGTGCCAGCAGCTTCACTTTGCTGCGTGCTCTTCAAGAGACCCAGTTCTTC. Translating it yields CASSFTLLRALQETQFF.

The V call is TRBV29-1, the J call TRBJ2-7; 8 bases match TRBD1. The CDR3 extends over 15 amino acids. Germline CDR1 SQVTM, CDR2 ANQGSEA. Trimming removed 1 base from V and 2 bases from J; junction bases left unmatched: 7. The CDR3 region has the DNA TGCAGCGTTGAAGGGGGTTTGACAGGGGCCTACGAGCAGTACTTC. Residues: CSVEGGLTGAYEQYF.

Concerning this clonotype: A much larger clone lies a single base off, so this may be a read error. This sequence joins TRBV24-1 and TRBJ2-5, with 7 bases lining up with TRBD2. Germline loops: CDR1 KGHDR, CDR2 SFDVKD. This CDR3 comprises 16 residues. The V segment lost 6 bases and the J segment 6 bases; nucleotides outside the gene matches: 15. DNA for the CDR3: TGTGCCACCAGTAATCCCACCGCGGGGGATTGGAAGACCCAGTACTTC. It specifies CATSNPTAGDWKTQYF.

The chain is built from TRBV18 and TRBJ1-4, with D possibly matching TRBD1 (5 bases). The CDR3 contains 13 residues. The ends were cut back, 4 bases at V and 6 bases at J, with 9 bases in the middle. Germline CDR1 and CDR2: KGHSH and LQKENI. CDR3 protein: CASSLQQDEKLFF. The CDR3 nucleotides are TGTGCCAGCTCACTCCAACAGGATGAAAAACTGTTTTTT. Based on the CDR3 plus reference TRBV18 and TRBJ1-4, the full variable domain is NAGVMQNPRHLVRRRGQEARLRCSPMKGHSHVYWYRQLPEEGLKFMVYLQKENIIDESGMPKERFSAEFPKEGPSILRIQQVVRGDSAAYFCASSLQQDEKLFFGSGTQLSVL.

This clonotype was seen more than once but under ten times. Germline and junction disagree at one end, which may indicate a read error. The rearrangement links TRBV12-3 or TRBV12-4 to TRBJ1-2; 7 nucleotides line up with TRBD1. This CDR3 spans 13 amino acids. CDR3 region: CVSSWDSRSGYTF. The DNA for the CDR3 is TGTGTCAGCAGCTGGGACAGCCGGAGCGGCTACACCTTC.

This clonotype was seen only once. As DNA, the CDR3 is TGTGCCAGCTCATCAGGACTAGCGAAAGAGACCCAGTACTTC. Translating gives CASSSGLAKETQYF. The chain links TRBV3-1 to TRBJ2-5; TRBD2 matches 9 bases. This CDR3 spans 14 amino acids. The germline gives CDR1 LGHDT, CDR2 YNNKEL (reference sequence). Unmatched junction bases numbered 7, after V lost 8 bases and J lost 3 bases.

This clonotype has only a few counts. The junction departs from the called germline gene at one end, perhaps through a read error. The V call is TRBV12-3 or TRBV12-4, the J call TRBJ2-6, with D tentatively TRBD2 (5 bases). The CDR3 has 14 amino acids. The CDR3 DNA follows: TGTACCAGCAGCCTATCGGGAGGGGCCAACGTCCTGACTTTC. Its translation is CTSSLSGGANVLTF.

The table lists this clonotype with a few counts. CDR3 residues: CSARGLAGVNSLTQETQYF. The CDR3 bases are TGCAGTGCTAGAGGACTAGCGGGGGTAAACTCCCTAACTCAAGAGACCCAGTACTTC. The rearrangement joins TRBV20-1 to TRBJ2-5; 12 bases line up with TRBD2. CDR1 is DFQATT, CDR2 SNEGSKA, per germline (reference sequence). The CDR3 is 19 residues long. The J segment lost 2 bases and the V segment lost 1 base, leaving 14 bases of the junction unmatched.

The V and J genes are TRBV6-5 and TRBJ1-1; TRBD1 is a possible D gene (5 bases). Germline CDR1 and CDR2: MNHEY and SVGAGI. CDR3 length equals 12 residues. V lost 6 bases and J lost 3, with 8 bases in between. CDR3 sequence: CASRDTYTEAFF. The DNA of the CDR3 is TGTGCCAGCAGGGACACCTACACTGAAGCTTTCTTT.

The V and J genes are TRBV15 and TRBJ1-2, with 8 bases lining up with TRBD1. CDR1 LNHNV and CDR2 YYDKDF come from the germline V gene (reference sequence). CDR3 length equals 16 residues. Trimming at V came to 0 bases and at J to 4 bases, leaving 7 bases not matched to a gene. The CDR3 nucleotides read TGTGCCACCAGCAGAGATAAGACAGGGGCAACCTATGGCTACACCTTC. Its translation is CATSRDKTGATYGYTF.

This clonotype has at least ten counts. The chain couples TRBV4-3 to TRBJ2-7; D is perhaps TRBD1 (7 bases). Germline CDR1 and CDR2: LGHNA and YSLEER. This CDR3 contains 13 residues. Trimming pared 0 bases from V and 6 bases from J, leaving 9 bases between. The CDR3 nucleotides read TGCGCCAGCAGCCAAGACAGGGGGGTCGAGCAGTACTTC. This codes for CASSQDRGVEQYF.